What follows are 21 T cell receptor beta chains derived from one specimen sequenced in a study of blood T cell repertoires in COVID-19. Profiling relied on immunoSEQ multiplex PCR, and the TCRdb table lists in-frame clones only, not all of them. The sample consists of over 250,000 clones, 87% of them appearing once. What was sequenced was PBMCs or T cells enriched from blood (not recorded which). These receptors all stem from a woman under 40 who had recovered from COVID-19.

The chain links TRBV11-2 to TRBJ1-2, with 7 bases fitting TRBD1. V was clipped by 4 bases and J by 4 bases; unmatched bases: 12. The CDR3 loop spans 16 amino acids. Germline V gene lookup returns CDR1 SGHAT and CDR2 FQNNGV. The CDR3: CASSSIRTGGIYGYTF. The CDR3 DNA follows: TGTGCCAGCAGCTCCATTAGGACAGGTGGGATCTATGGCTACACCTTC.

The rearrangement uses TRBV6-5 and TRBJ2-3; D remains ambiguous. This CDR3 region has 15 residues. V was shortened by 0 bases and J by 1 base, with 8 bases between the two germline ends. Germline V gene lookup returns CDR1 MNHEY and CDR2 SVGAGI. DNA for the CDR3: TGTGCCAGCAGTTACTCGGGCCGCCGCACAGATACGCAGTATTTT. It encodes CASSYSGRRTDTQYF.

J is TRBJ2-1 and V is TRBV6-5; 7 positions match TRBD2. The germline V gene has CDR1 MNHEY and CDR2 SVGAGI. The V segment lost 6 bases and the J segment 3 bases; nucleotides outside the gene matches: 8. This CDR3 comprises 15 residues. The CDR3 region has the DNA TGTGCCAGCAGCACCCCGGGACTAATCTACAATGAGCAGTTCTTC. This encodes CASSTPGLIYNEQFF.

This chain uses TRBV5-1 with TRBJ2-5; 9 nucleotides line up with TRBD2. The CDR3 is made up of 16 amino acids. The V gene end was trimmed by 5 bases and the J gene end by 1 base; junction bases not matched to a gene: 9. The germline CDR1 and CDR2 sequences are SGHRS and YFSETQ. The CDR3 protein is CASRREIAGVQETQYF. In DNA form, the CDR3 reads TGCGCCAGCAGGCGCGAAATAGCGGGGGTCCAAGAGACCCAGTACTTC. The full variable domain, its missing parts supplied by reference TRBV5-1 and TRBJ2-5, is KAGVTQTPRYLIKTRGQQVTLSCSPISGHRSVSWYQQTPGQGLQFLFEYFSETQRNKGNFPGRFSGRQFSNSRSEMNVSTLELGDSALYLCASRREIAGVQETQYFGPGTRLLVL.

This chain joins TRBV12-3 or TRBV12-4 and TRBJ2-7; TRBD2 matches 7 bases. This CDR3 contains 12 residues. The V gene end was trimmed by 8 bases and the J gene end by 6 bases; junction bases not matched to a gene: 7. DNA for the CDR3: TGTGCCAGCGGAATGCGGGGGATCGAGCAGTACTTC. It yields the protein CASGMRGIEQYF.

The J gene is TRBJ2-3, the V gene TRBV3-1 (or the pseudogene TRBV3-2); weak D call: TRBD2 (5 bases). Germline CDR1 is LGHDT and CDR2 is YNNKEL (reference sequence). Trimming cost V 6 bases and J 5 bases, with 6 bases left between them. CDR3 size: 11 residues. The chain's CDR3 is CASSRGDTQYF. In DNA form, the CDR3 reads TGTGCCAGCAGTCGGGGAGATACGCAGTATTTT.

The chain uses TRBV7-2 and TRBJ2-3; 9 bases agree with TRBD2. V was pared by 5 bases and J by 4 bases, with 7 bases of the junction left unmatched. CDR1 and CDR2 (germline): SGHTA, FQGNSA. The length of the CDR3 is 15 residues. In nucleotides, the CDR3 is TGTGCCAGCAGCCATGGGACTAGCTGGCCAGATACGCAGTATTTT. Translation gives CASSHGTSWPDTQYF.

CDR3: CASSVKGTGVNTIYF. CDR3 coding DNA: TGTGCCAGCAGCGTTAAAGGGACAGGTGTAAACACCATATATTTT. The chain employs TRBV9 and TRBJ1-3; TRBD1 matches 8 bases. The CDR3 sequence is 15 residues long. Germline-derived CDR1 and CDR2 are SGDLS and YYNGEE. V lost 2 bases and J lost 6; bases outside the gene matches: 7.

The gene calls are TRBV4-2 and TRBJ2-2, with D tentatively TRBD1 (6 bases). The germline V and J ends were trimmed by 0 bases and 3 bases, with 11 bases remaining between them. Germline values: CDR1 LGHNA, CDR2 YNFKEQ. The CDR3 is made up of 16 amino acids. For the CDR3, the DNA is TGTGCCAGCAGCCAAGATCTGCAGGGGTACACCGGGGAGCTGTTTTTT. Translation gives CASSQDLQGYTGELFF.

The gene calls are TRBV14 and TRBJ2-7; 8 nucleotides align to TRBD1. CDR1 is SGHDN, CDR2 FVKESK, per germline. J was trimmed by 6 bases and V by 5 bases; bases with no gene match: 12. The CDR3 is 15 residues long. As DNA, the CDR3 is TGTGCCAGCAGCTATCGACAGGGGCCGCGGGTCGAGCAGTACTTC. Protein: CASSYRQGPRVEQYF. Full variable domain (remainder filled in from reference TRBV14 and TRBJ2-7): EAGVTQFPSHSVIEKGQTVTLRCDPISGHDNLYWYRRVMGKEIKFLLHFVKESKQDESGMPNNRFLAERTGGTYSTLKVQPAELEDSGVYFCASSYRQGPRVEQYFGPGTRLTVT.

V gene TRBV21-1 combines with J gene TRBJ2-1; the DNA was not compared with TRBD1, the D call given in the table. TRBV21-1 is a known pseudogene. The CDR3 totals 14 residues. This CDR3 reads CATPTEQGDNEQFF. DNA for the CDR3: TGTGCCACTCCGACAGAACAAGGGGACAATGAGCAGTTCTTC.

The chain combines TRBV6-5 with TRBJ1-1; 8 nucleotides line up with TRBD1. Germline CDR1 is MNHEY and CDR2 is SVGAGI. The CDR3 contains 15 residues. The V segment lost 3 bases and the J segment 5 bases; nucleotides outside the gene matches: 8. CDR3 region: CASSYYPGGGTEAFF. The CDR3 nucleotides are TGTGCCAGCAGTTATTACCCAGGGGGCGGGACTGAAGCTTTCTTT.

The chain links TRBV5-1 to TRBJ1-4; D call uncertain. CDR3 length equals 15 residues. V lost 0 bases to trimming and J lost 7 bases, with 13 bases between them. Germline lookup yields CDR1 SGHRS and CDR2 YFSETQ. The CDR3: CASSLEGSVGEKLFF. CDR3 coding DNA: TGCGCCAGCAGCTTGGAAGGGAGTGTTGGTGAAAAACTGTTTTTT. Supplemented by reference TRBV5-1 and TRBJ1-4, the full variable domain reads KAGVTQTPRYLIKTRGQQVTLSCSPISGHRSVSWYQQTPGQGLQFLFEYFSETQRNKGNFPGRFSGRQFSNSRSEMNVSTLELGDSALYLCASSLEGSVGEKLFFGSGTQLSVL.

CDR3 loop: CASSIARANYGYTF. The DNA of the CDR3 is TGTGCCAGTAGTATCGCCAGGGCTAACTATGGCTACACCTTC. The chain couples TRBV19 to TRBJ1-2, with D possibly TRBD1 on 5 matching bases. Between the trimmed V and J ends, which lost 3 bases and 0 bases, there was a span of 8 bases. Per germline, CDR1 LNHDA and CDR2 SQIVND (reference sequence). This CDR3 has 14 residues.

The chain combines TRBV10-3 with TRBJ2-3; TRBD2 matches at 7 bases. Germline-derived CDR1 and CDR2 are ENHRY and SYGVKD. This CDR3 is built from 12 residues. With V trimmed by 11 bases and J by 2 bases, 4 bases remained unmatched. The CDR3 sequence is CAASGDTDTQYF. CDR3 nucleotide sequence: TGTGCCGCGAGCGGGGACACAGATACGCAGTATTTT.

The CDR3 DNA sequence: TGCGCCAGCAGCTTGTTTGGAGCGGGGGGGCCCACCGGGGAGCTGTTTTTT. This encodes CASSLFGAGGPTGELFF. The chain joins TRBV5-1 to TRBJ2-2; TRBD2 matches at 10 bases. Per the germline V gene, CDR1 is SGHRS and CDR2 is YFSETQ. Unmatched junction bases numbered 7, after V lost 1 base and J lost 4 bases. The CDR3 runs 17 residues.

The CDR3: CASSPGQGVYYGYTF. The CDR3, as DNA: TGTGCCAGCAGCCCAGGACAGGGAGTATACTATGGCTACACCTTC. The J gene is TRBJ1-2, the V gene TRBV7-6; 8 bases agree with TRBD1. The CDR3 extends over 15 amino acids. Germline V lookup: CDR1 SGHVS, CDR2 FNYEAQ. The junction had 8 bases not matched to a gene; V was cut back by 5 bases and J by 3 bases.

The V call is TRBV7-9, the J call TRBJ1-2; 8 nucleotides line up with TRBD1. The germline CDR1 and CDR2 sequences are SEHNR and FQNEAQ (reference sequence). This CDR3 contains 14 residues. With 3 bases clipped from V and 7 bases from J, the junction kept 7 bases outside the gene matches. CDR3 amino acids: CASSFDQGAGGYTF. The CDR3 DNA sequence: TGTGCCAGCAGCTTTGATCAGGGGGCGGGTGGCTACACCTTC.

Comments on this clone: Other DNA sequences in the same sample also yield this CDR3. This chain connects TRBV10-3 to TRBJ1-6; tentatively, D is TRBD1 (6 bases). The germline V and J ends were trimmed by 0 bases and 9 bases, with 12 bases remaining between them. The length of the CDR3 is 15 residues. In germline, CDR1 is ENHRY, CDR2 SYGVKD. CDR3 in DNA: TGTGCCATCAGTGAGTCGGGACAAGGAGGTTCACCCCTCCACTTT. It is translated as CAISESGQGGSPLHF.

The CDR3 DNA follows: TGTGCCAGCAGCCCTAGCGGGGGGGCCCAAGAGCAGTACTTC. Translation: CASSPSGGAQEQYF. The chain is built from TRBV3-1 (or the pseudogene TRBV3-2) and TRBJ2-7; TRBD2 aligns across 12 bases. The CDR3 is 14 amino acids. V lost 4 bases to trimming and J lost 7 bases; unmatched junction nucleotides: 5. CDR1 and CDR2 (germline): LGHDT, YNNKEL (reference sequence).

The chain recombines TRBV6-5 with TRBJ1-2; unclear D gene. V gave up 0 bases and J gave up 4 bases, with 15 bases separating them. Germline lookup yields CDR1 MNHEY and CDR2 SVGAGI. The CDR3 is made up of 16 amino acids. The CDR3 sequence is CASSYSRHRRTYGYTF. DNA of the CDR3: TGTGCCAGCAGTTACTCGAGGCACCGTCGAACCTATGGCTACACCTTC.